This T cell receptor (beta chain) was retrieved from a study of T-cell reconstitution after alpha-beta-depleted transplantation in children. The TCRbeta library was prepared with unique molecular identifiers. TCRdb ran MiXCR on the PCR reads and lists one entry per CDR3 protein. The table has hundreds of thousands of distinct CDR3 sequences, roughly 15% seen once. The table lists this clonotype with many counts. The V and J ends lost 6 bases and 6 bases, in that order; junction bases with no gene match: 9. Per the germline V gene, CDR1 is DFQATT and CDR2 is SNEGSKA (reference sequence). This CDR3 region has 15 residues.

V gene TRBV20-1 combines with J gene TRBJ2-1; 12 positions agree with TRBD2. The material was PBMCs from the stem cell graft donor, obtained from the stem cell graft. The source of this sequence is a human donor who donated a stem cell graft to a child with acute myeloid leukemia. This chain's CDR3 is CSAPTSGGHINEQFF. CDR3 DNA: TGCAGTGCCCCGACTAGCGGGGGCCACATCAATGAGCAGTTCTTC.